This record covers a single T cell receptor (beta chain). V was clipped by 3 bases and J by 6 bases, with 14 bases between them. The CDR3 is 14 amino acids. CDR1 MNHNS and CDR2 SASEGT come from the germline V gene. Assay: immunoSEQ multiplex PCR; the TCRdb copy retains only in-frame clones and omits some. The sample records approximately 79,000 clones, around 89% being singletons. This sample was included in a study of blood T cell repertoires in COVID-19. This TCR was sampled from a man aged 55 to 70 with acute or convalescent COVID-19. V and J are TRBV6-1 and TRBJ1-1, with D hard to call. The sequenced material came from peripheral blood. The CDR3 region has the DNA TGTGCCAGCAGTGAGGGTGGGGATAGCGCTGAAGCTTTCTTT. It specifies CASSEGGDSAEAFF.